This T cell receptor beta chain derives from a study of T cell responses to AZD1222 COVID-19 vaccine. Study conclusions and caveats: Spike-specific TCR repertoires showed rising breadth and depth after two AZD1222 doses.

The data were produced by immunoSEQ multiplex PCR, yet TCRdb's version contains in-frame clones alone and is incomplete. Here the sample spans around 84,000 clones, roughly 94% being singletons. Unmatched junction bases numbered 5, after V lost 0 bases and J lost 8 bases. The V gene's germline CDR1 is GTSNPN and CDR2 SVGIG (reference sequence). CDR3 length: 14 residues. As concerns this clone: As yet, its antigen is unknown.

The rearrangement links TRBV30 to TRBJ1-4; TRBD1 matches 8 bases. The sequence was collected from an adult in good health. The source was peripheral blood, collected on day 0 of MenACWY control vaccination. CDR3 bases: TGTGCCTGGAGTGTAACGGACAGGGTCGAAAAACTGTTTTTT. Translating gives CAWSVTDRVEKLFF. Supplemented by reference TRBV30 and TRBJ1-4, the full variable domain reads SQTIHQWPATLVQPVGSPLSLECTVEGTSNPNLYWYRQAAGRGLQLLFYSVGIGQISSEVPQNLSASRPQDRQFILSSKKLLLSDSGFYLCAWSVTDRVEKLFFGSGTQLSVL.